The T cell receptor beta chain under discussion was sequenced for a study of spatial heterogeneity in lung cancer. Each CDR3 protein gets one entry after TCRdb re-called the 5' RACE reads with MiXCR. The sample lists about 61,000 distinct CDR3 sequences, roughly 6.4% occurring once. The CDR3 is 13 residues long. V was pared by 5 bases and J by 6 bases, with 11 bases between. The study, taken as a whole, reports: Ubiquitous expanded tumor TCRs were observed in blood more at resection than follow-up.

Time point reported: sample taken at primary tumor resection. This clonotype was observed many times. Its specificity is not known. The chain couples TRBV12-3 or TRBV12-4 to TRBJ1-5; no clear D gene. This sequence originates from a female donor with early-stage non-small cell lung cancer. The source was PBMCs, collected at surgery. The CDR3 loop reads CASSLGGGQPQHF. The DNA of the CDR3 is TGTGCCAGCAGTCTTGGAGGTGGTCAGCCCCAGCATTTT.